Given below is one T cell receptor (beta chain) in context. Its antigen remains unidentified. The repertoire was sequenced with immunoSEQ multiplex PCR; TCRdb's copy has only in-frame clones and lacks some. This table holds about 48,000 clones, roughly 86% found once. Trimming pared 5 bases from V and 7 bases from J, leaving 12 bases between. The CDR3 is 13 residues long. Germline V lookup: CDR1 SGHTA, CDR2 FQGNSA. The data originate from a study of OX40 agonist ivuxolimab in advanced cancers. Study-level results: Blood T cells, both CD4+ and CD8+, expanded clonally by week 6 at 0.1 to 3.0 mg/kg.

The gene calls are TRBV7-2 and TRBJ1-3; a weak D match, TRBD1 (5 bases). The TCR comes from an adult with an advanced solid tumor such as melanoma, head and neck, liver or kidney cancer. The specimen comprised CD4+ or CD8+ T cells sorted from blood, sampled in a trial of the OX40 agonist ivuxolimab. CDR3: CASSRPTVNTIYF. The CDR3 DNA reads TGTGCCAGCAGCCGACCGACAGTCAACACCATATATTTT. Variable domain in full (rest from reference TRBV7-2 and TRBJ1-3): GAGVSQSPSNKVTEKGKDVELRCDPISGHTALYWYRQSLGQGLEFLIYFQGNSAPDKSGLPSDRFSAERTGGSVSTLTIQRTQQEDSAVYLCASSRPTVNTIYFGEGSWLTVV.